This T cell receptor beta chain was documented in a study of blood T cell repertoires in COVID-19. Overall study: Collection of acute and convalescent COVID-19 samples took place in the United States, Italy and Spain.

Germline assignment: CDR1 SGDLS and CDR2 YYNGEE. V was cut by 2 bases and J by 3 bases, with 13 bases left in between. This CDR3 is built from 15 residues. Authors' methods: Amplifying reference gene primers gave estimates of nucleated cell counts. Sequencing used immunoSEQ multiplex PCR; TCRdb keeps in-frame clones, though not all of them. V, J and clone size were drawn from that table, and D and trimming were deduced from the DNA. The profile shows approximately 160,000 clones, around 78% of them singletons. Enrollees, roughly 18 to 90 years old, lived in 24 US areas. Recovery among Cohort 3 donors was established by two negative PCRs, clearance, or symptom resolution.

The sequenced material came from PBMCs or T cells enriched from blood (not recorded which). This TCR was sampled from a woman aged 45-65 years who had recovered from COVID-19. This chain uses TRBV9 with TRBJ2-3; possible D gene TRBD1, 6 bases. The CDR3 region is CASSVTGRSTDTQYF. For the CDR3, the DNA is TGTGCCAGCAGCGTTACAGGGCGGTCTACAGATACGCAGTATTTT.